Listed here is a single T cell receptor beta chain. This sample stems from a study of Graves' ophthalmopathy and Graves' hyperthyroidism. J was trimmed by 4 bases and V by 2 bases; bases with no gene match: 4. The CDR3 runs 14 residues. Germline lookup yields CDR1 SGHTA and CDR2 FQGNSA. Amplification targeted the TCR beta CDR3 regions, with RNA transcripts as the source material. RT-PCR in the first round used HTBI primers; a second-round multiplex PCR followed. Via MiXCR, TCRdb re-called the multiplex PCR reads, giving one row per CDR3 protein. Here the sample spans 620,000 or so distinct CDR3 sequences, about a fifth being singletons.

Sequencing used peripheral blood. This clonotype was obtained from a woman aged 18-30 years with stable Graves' hyperthyroidism. Some clones in this sample may be carry-over from other donors' samples. J is TRBJ2-7 and V is TRBV7-2; TRBD1 matches at 8 bases. CDR3 sequence (DNA): TGTGCCAGCAGCTTAAACCGACAGGGGTACGAGCAGTACTTC. This sequence encodes CASSLNRQGYEQYF.